Following are 27 T cell receptor beta chains from one sample sequenced in a study of OX40 agonist ivuxolimab in advanced cancers. Profiling relied on immunoSEQ multiplex PCR, and the TCRdb table lists in-frame clones only, not all of them. The sample records 80,000 to 95,000 clones, 80% to 90% being singletons. Sequencing used CD4+ or CD8+ T cells sorted from blood, obtained in a trial of the OX40 agonist ivuxolimab. Every receptor here comes from an adult with an advanced solid tumor such as melanoma, head and neck, liver or kidney cancer.

The chain recombines TRBV10-3 with TRBJ1-1; 10 bases line up with TRBD1. V lost 4 bases, J lost 1 base, and 3 bases stayed unmatched. This CDR3 comprises 15 residues. From germline, CDR1 is ENHRY and CDR2 SYGVKD. CDR3 protein: CAISGGQGTNTEAFF. The DNA for the CDR3 is TGTGCCATCAGTGGGGGACAGGGGACGAACACTGAAGCTTTCTTT.

The chain couples TRBV4-3 to TRBJ2-1; D unresolved. The CDR3 totals 13 residues. The ends were cut back, 1 base at V and 5 bases at J, with 6 bases in the middle. CDR1 is LGHNA, CDR2 YSLEER, per germline. CDR3 DNA: TGCGCCAGCAGCCAAGCAGGTAACAATGAGCAGTTCTTC. Its protein is CASSQAGNNEQFF.

CDR3 in DNA: TGTGCCAGCTCACCAGACAGGTCCACAGATACGCAGTATTTT. Translating gives CASSPDRSTDTQYF. The chain links TRBV18 to TRBJ2-3, with D possibly being TRBD1 (6 bases). The germline gives CDR1 KGHSH, CDR2 LQKENI. The CDR3 extends over 14 amino acids. The V end was cut by 2 bases, the J end by 2 bases, with 8 bases between.

The V call is TRBV2, the J call TRBJ2-1, with D maybe TRBD1 (6 bases). The germline V gene has CDR1 SNHLY and CDR2 FYNNEI. The CDR3 runs to 14 residues. Trimming stripped 1 base from V and 8 bases from J, with 12 bases between. The CDR3 protein is CASSEVQGGYEQFF. For the CDR3, the DNA is TGTGCCAGCAGTGAAGTACAGGGTGGCTATGAGCAGTTCTTC.

The chain employs TRBV5-4 and TRBJ2-5; TRBD1 aligns across 10 bases. From germline, CDR1 is SGHNT and CDR2 YYREEE (reference sequence). CDR3 length equals 15 residues. Germline trimming cut 0 bases from V and 3 bases from J; bases unmatched to any gene: 2. CDR3 nucleotides: TGTGCCAGCAGCTTGGCGGGACAGGGGAAAGAGACCCAGTACTTC. Residues: CASSLAGQGKETQYF.

This clone was seen only once. V gene TRBV4-1 combines with J gene TRBJ1-4, with D possibly TRBD1 on 6 matching bases. The germline CDR1 and CDR2 sequences are MGHRA and YSYEKL. The CDR3 consists of 16 residues. Trimming removed 2 bases from V and 1 base from J, with 11 bases in between. The CDR3 region has the DNA TGCGCCAGCAGCCAATCCCAGGGGAGAACTAATGAAAAACTGTTTTTT. It translates to CASSQSQGRTNEKLFF.

This chain connects TRBV18 to TRBJ1-1, with 7 positions matching TRBD1. This CDR3 region has 16 residues. CDR1 and CDR2 from the germline V gene are KGHSH and LQKENI. Germline trimming cut 4 bases from V and 4 bases from J; bases unmatched to any gene: 12. The CDR3 region has the DNA TGTGCCAGCTCACGGACAATGACAGGGTTAGGCACTGAAGCTTTCTTT. This encodes CASSRTMTGLGTEAFF. Full variable domain (outside the CDR3, taken from reference TRBV18 and TRBJ1-1): NAGVMQNPRHLVRRRGQEARLRCSPMKGHSHVYWYRQLPEEGLKFMVYLQKENIIDESGMPKERFSAEFPKEGPSILRIQQVVRGDSAAYFCASSRTMTGLGTEAFFGQGTRLTVV.

V is TRBV5-6 and J is TRBJ2-5; TRBD1 matches 7 bases. The V segment lost 4 bases and the J segment 5 bases; nucleotides outside the gene matches: 11. The CDR3 is 15 residues long. Germline V CDR1 and CDR2: SGHDT, YYEEEE. CDR3: CASSTAGTAAETQYF. CDR3 DNA: TGTGCCAGCAGCACGGCAGGGACAGCAGCGGAGACCCAGTACTTC.

The chain recombines TRBV5-4 with TRBJ1-2; unclear D gene. Germline CDR1 reads SGHNT; CDR2 reads YYREEE (reference sequence). The CDR3 has 14 residues. V lost 2 bases, J lost 5 bases, and 13 bases lay in between. The CDR3 DNA is TGTGCCAGCAGCTTACAGCGGGATGGATATGGCTACACCTTC. This encodes CASSLQRDGYGYTF.

The genes are TRBV5-4 and TRBJ2-5; D is perhaps TRBD1 (6 bases). Germline-derived CDR1 and CDR2 are SGHNT and YYREEE (reference sequence). V was clipped by 4 bases and J by 0 bases, with 16 bases between them. The CDR3 loop spans 16 amino acids. The CDR3 DNA is TGTGCCAGCAGCCCCCGTACGGGACATTACCAAGAGACCCAGTACTTC. Translating it yields CASSPRTGHYQETQYF. Combining the CDR3 with reference TRBV5-4 and TRBJ2-5 gives the whole variable domain ETGVTQSPTHLIKTRGQQVTLRCSSQSGHNTVSWYQQALGQGPQFIFQYYREEENGRGNFPPRFSGLQFPNYSSELNVNALELDDSALYLCASSPRTGHYQETQYFGPGTRLLVL.

J is TRBJ2-5 and V is TRBV6-1, with 8 bases aligning to TRBD2. This CDR3 comprises 13 residues. Unmatched junction bases numbered 3, after V lost 6 bases and J lost 3 bases. The germline CDR1 and CDR2 sequences are MNHNS and SASEGT. CDR3: CASSYSGEETQYF. The CDR3 DNA reads TGTGCCAGCAGCTATAGCGGGGAAGAGACCCAGTACTTC.

This chain connects TRBV6-5 to TRBJ1-5, with D tentatively TRBD1 (5 bases). CDR1 is MNHEY, CDR2 SVGAGI, per germline. The CDR3 is 13 amino acids. With 4 bases removed from V and 4 bases from J, the gap between germline ends came to 8 bases. The CDR3 loop is CASSWGRNQPQHF. Here the CDR3 DNA reads TGTGCCAGCAGTTGGGGCAGAAATCAGCCCCAGCATTTT.

The rearrangement uses TRBV30 and TRBJ2-5; the D is unclear. The CDR3 runs 12 residues. Germline CDR1 and CDR2: GTSNPN and SVGIG (reference sequence). V was trimmed by 0 bases and J by 3 bases, leaving 5 bases between them. CDR3 amino acids: CAWSVGEETQYF. CDR3 coding DNA: TGTGCCTGGAGTGTTGGGGAAGAGACCCAGTACTTC. Using reference TRBV30 and TRBJ2-5 for the parts outside the CDR3, the full variable domain is SQTIHQWPATLVQPVGSPLSLECTVEGTSNPNLYWYRQAAGRGLQLLFYSVGIGQISSEVPQNLSASRPQDRQFILSSKKLLLSDSGFYLCAWSVGEETQYFGPGTRLLVL.

A few counts support this clone. The V and J genes are TRBV6-5 and TRBJ2-1, with 10 bases aligning to TRBD2. The CDR3 sequence is 13 residues long. Germline V gene data show CDR1 as MNHEY and CDR2 as SVGAGI. V lost 8 bases to trimming and J lost 6 bases; unmatched junction nucleotides: 4. DNA of the CDR3: TGTGCCAGCGTGGTAGCGGGGGGCAATGAGCAGTTCTTC. Protein: CASVVAGGNEQFF.

This chain uses TRBV5-4 with TRBJ2-3; 8 bases map to TRBD1. CDR3 size: 15 residues. Trimming cost V 4 bases and J 7 bases; bases outside gene matches: 11. The V gene's germline CDR1 is SGHNT and CDR2 YYREEE (reference sequence). The CDR3 nucleotides are TGTGCCAGCAGCCCAAGGACAGGGAGTTCACATACGCAGTATTTT. Its protein product is CASSPRTGSSHTQYF.

The chain links TRBV30 to TRBJ1-5; D gene unclear. V lost 1 base, J lost 3 bases, and 7 bases lay in between. The germline V gene has CDR1 GTSNPN and CDR2 SVGIG (reference sequence). The CDR3 contains 13 residues. The CDR3 DNA reads as TGTGCCTGGAGTGAGAACAACAATCAGCCCCAGCATTTT. Translated: CAWSENNNQPQHF.

The chain recombines TRBV11-3 with TRBJ1-1, with D hard to call. Germline values: CDR1 SGHNT, CDR2 YENEEA. Trimming shortened V by 1 base and J by 5 bases, and 17 bases separated the two germline ends. This CDR3 spans 16 amino acids. Here the CDR3 DNA reads TGTGCCAGCAGCTTAGTGGTGAGTCAGCCAAAAACTGAAGCTTTCTTT. Translated, it gives CASSLVVSQPKTEAFF. Full variable domain (rest looked up from reference TRBV11-3 and TRBJ1-1): EAGVVQSPRYKIIEKKQPVAFWCNPISGHNTLYWYLQNLGQGPELLIRYENEEAVDDSQLPKDRFSAERLKGVDSTLKIQPAELGDSAVYLCASSLVVSQPKTEAFFGQGTRLTVV.

This clone came up once. This chain uses TRBV28 with TRBJ1-5; D is ambiguous. This CDR3 is 13 amino acids long. V was cut by 2 bases and J by 2 bases, with 4 bases left in between. Germline-derived CDR1 and CDR2 are MDHEN and SYDVKM. CDR3 sequence: CASSLHGNQPQHF. The CDR3 DNA reads TGTGCCAGCAGTTTACACGGCAATCAGCCCCAGCATTTT. Looking up the rest from reference TRBV28 and TRBJ1-5 gives the full variable domain: DVKVTQSSRYLVKRTGEKVFLECVQDMDHENMFWYRQDPGLGLRLIYFSYDVKMKEKGDIPEGYSVSREKKERFSLILESASTNQTSMYLCASSLHGNQPQHFGDGTRLSIL.

This chain connects TRBV7-2 to TRBJ2-1; tentatively, D is TRBD1 (6 bases). Germline CDR1 is SGHTA and CDR2 is FQGNSA. Trimming pared 6 bases from V and 6 bases from J, leaving 18 bases between. The CDR3 spans 15 residues. The CDR3 sequence: CASRAGTRGLNEQFF. The CDR3 coding sequence is TGTGCCAGCAGGGCCGGGACAAGGGGCCTCAATGAGCAGTTCTTC.

This clone appeared once. The J gene is TRBJ1-2, the V gene TRBV6-5, with D maybe TRBD1 (6 bases). Trimming stripped 0 bases from V and 5 bases from J, with 10 bases between. Germline CDR1 and CDR2: MNHEY and SVGAGI. The CDR3 extends over 14 amino acids. In nucleotides, the CDR3 is TGTGCCAGCAGTTACTCTTCAGGGGCTTATGGCTACACCTTC. Translated: CASSYSSGAYGYTF.

V usage is TRBV7-3 and J usage is TRBJ2-5, with 8 positions matching TRBD1. CDR3 length equals 14 residues. The V and J ends lost 4 bases and 5 bases, in that order; junction bases with no gene match: 6. Germline-derived CDR1 and CDR2 are SGHTA and FQGTGA. CDR3 protein: CASSSTGGYETQYF. The CDR3 DNA is TGTGCCAGCAGCTCCACAGGGGGATACGAGACCCAGTACTTC.

The chain employs TRBV30 and TRBJ1-5, with D unresolved. Germline V gene data show CDR1 as GTSNPN and CDR2 as SVGIG (reference sequence). With 2 bases removed from V and 0 bases from J, the gap between germline ends came to 11 bases. This CDR3 has 15 amino acids. DNA for the CDR3: TGTGCCTGGAGTTCAGGAATCTATAGCAATCAGCCCCAGCATTTT. Translating it yields CAWSSGIYSNQPQHF. The variable domain in full, with the rest retrieved from reference TRBV30 and TRBJ1-5, is SQTIHQWPATLVQPVGSPLSLECTVEGTSNPNLYWYRQAAGRGLQLLFYSVGIGQISSEVPQNLSASRPQDRQFILSSKKLLLSDSGFYLCAWSSGIYSNQPQHFGDGTRLSIL.

The chain links TRBV4-1 to TRBJ2-1; either TRBD1 or TRBD2 may supply D (6 bases each). V lost 1 base and J lost 6, with 19 bases in between. This CDR3 contains 17 residues. Germline CDR1 is MGHRA and CDR2 is YSYEKL. The CDR3 bases are TGCGCCAGCAGCCAAGGAATTGCCGGGGGCGCGAGCAATGAGCAGTTCTTC. It translates to CASSQGIAGGASNEQFF.

The chain has TRBV7-3 and TRBJ1-1; D unresolved. Per germline, CDR1 SGHTA and CDR2 FQGTGA. The CDR3 covers 13 residues. V dropped 5 bases and J dropped 4 bases, with 11 bases sitting between them. In DNA form, the CDR3 reads TGTGCCAGCAGCCCCCGAGGGTCCACTGAAGCTTTCTTT. This codes for CASSPRGSTEAFF.

This sequence joins TRBV4-3 and TRBJ1-4; D is perhaps TRBD1 (6 bases). Trimming stripped 3 bases from V and 2 bases from J, with 10 bases between. CDR3 length equals 15 residues. Per the germline V gene, CDR1 is LGHNA and CDR2 is YSLEER. The CDR3 spells CASSQPQGTNEKLFF. CDR3 bases: TGCGCCAGCAGCCAGCCCCAGGGGACTAATGAAAAACTGTTTTTT.

V is TRBV5-1 and J is TRBJ1-4; tentatively, D is TRBD1 (6 bases). The germline V and J ends were trimmed by 0 bases and 8 bases, with 14 bases remaining between them. The CDR3 has 15 residues. Germline CDR1 SGHRS, CDR2 YFSETQ. As DNA, the CDR3 is TGCGCCAGCAGCTTGGATGGGGGCAAGAGAGAAAAACTGTTTTTT. Translating it yields CASSLDGGKREKLFF. Filled out from reference TRBV5-1 and TRBJ1-4, the complete variable domain reads KAGVTQTPRYLIKTRGQQVTLSCSPISGHRSVSWYQQTPGQGLQFLFEYFSETQRNKGNFPGRFSGRQFSNSRSEMNVSTLELGDSALYLCASSLDGGKREKLFFGSGTQLSVL.

The chain employs TRBV19 and TRBJ1-5; 8 nucleotides line up with TRBD1. The V segment lost 6 bases and the J segment 6 bases; nucleotides outside the gene matches: 13. Germline V lookup: CDR1 LNHDA, CDR2 SQIVND (reference sequence). The CDR3 sequence is 16 residues long. CDR3 protein: CASSPLQGARGQPQHF. The DNA for the CDR3 is TGTGCCAGTAGCCCGCTCCAGGGGGCGCGCGGTCAGCCCCAGCATTTT.